The rows below give T cell receptor beta chains drawn from one sample of a study of type 1 regulatory T cells. In TCRdb, the reads were re-called with MiXCR into one record per CDR3 protein. The table shows about 42,000 distinct CDR3 sequences, with 10% to 15% occurring only once. No antigen has been assigned to these receptors. Source material: cultured non-Tr1 T cells, either the whole culture or a sorted T cell fraction (not recorded which). All receptors come from a human donor in good health. The CDR3 runs from the conserved cysteine through the conserved F or W. The D gene is left open where the match is weak. A row's size may be missing; if present it is once, few, many or a size class.

j_call: TRBJ2-1; clone_size: -; d_call: TRBD2; v_call: TRBV3-1; cdr3_nt: TGTGCCAGCACGACTAGCGGGAGCGGCGAGCAGTTCTTC; cdr3_aa: CASTTSGSGEQFF
j_call: TRBJ2-3; clone_size: -; d_call: -; v_call: TRBV6-1; cdr3_nt: TGTGCCAGCAGTGAATTCCAGTGGTCGGCAGATACGCAGTATTTT; cdr3_aa: CASSEFQWSADTQYF
j_call: TRBJ1-1; clone_size: -; d_call: -; v_call: TRBV20-1; cdr3_nt: TGCAGTGCTAGAAACAGTCAAAACACTGAAGCTTTCTTT; cdr3_aa: CSARNSQNTEAFF
j_call: TRBJ2-3; clone_size: many; d_call: -; v_call: TRBV7-2; cdr3_nt: TGTGCCAGCAGCTTTGCCCGACTGGATACGCAGTATTTT; cdr3_aa: CASSFARLDTQYF
j_call: TRBJ2-7; clone_size: -; d_call: TRBD1; v_call: TRBV2; cdr3_nt: TGTGCCAGCAACTGGGGGACAGGGAGCTACAAGCAGTACTTC; cdr3_aa: CASNWGTGSYKQYF
j_call: TRBJ2-2; clone_size: -; d_call: -; v_call: TRBV27; cdr3_nt: TGTGCCAGCAGTACAGGGTTGGGGAACACCGGGGAGCTGTTTTTT; cdr3_aa: CASSTGLGNTGELFF
j_call: TRBJ2-3; clone_size: many; d_call: TRBD2; v_call: TRBV20-1; cdr3_nt: TGCAGTGCCGCAGAAGCGGGGACTAGCACAGATACGCAGTATTTT; cdr3_aa: CSAAEAGTSTDTQYF
j_call: TRBJ2-3; clone_size: many; d_call: -; v_call: TRBV12-3/TRBV12-4; cdr3_nt: TGTGCCAGCAGCCGGTCTAGCAGGGTCACAGATACGCAGTATTTT; cdr3_aa: CASSRSSRVTDTQYF
j_call: TRBJ1-1; clone_size: few; d_call: -; v_call: TRBV18; cdr3_nt: TGTGCCAGCTCTCAGGCGGGGGAGTGGGGCACTGAAGCTTTCTTT; cdr3_aa: CASSQAGEWGTEAFF
j_call: TRBJ2-2; clone_size: few; d_call: -; v_call: TRBV5-4; cdr3_nt: TGTGCCAGCCACCGGGGGAATTGGGCCACCGGGGAGCTGTTTTTT; cdr3_aa: CASHRGNWATGELFF
j_call: TRBJ2-3; clone_size: many; d_call: -; v_call: TRBV15; cdr3_nt: TGTGCCACCAGCAGAGATGAGGGGAATGCGCAGTATTTT; cdr3_aa: CATSRDEGNAQYF
j_call: TRBJ2-1; clone_size: -; d_call: -; v_call: TRBV18; cdr3_nt: TGTGCCAGCTCACTCAGGGGTCCGCCGTTGAATGAGCAGTTCTTC; cdr3_aa: CASSLRGPPLNEQFF
j_call: TRBJ2-1; clone_size: -; d_call: TRBD2; v_call: TRBV7-2; cdr3_nt: TGTGCCAGCAGATTCCTAGCGGGAGGTCCGGGTGAGCAGTTCTTC; cdr3_aa: CASRFLAGGPGEQFF
j_call: TRBJ2-3; clone_size: few; d_call: -; v_call: TRBV24-1; cdr3_nt: TGTGCCACCAGTCCGACAGGTGGTGCAGATACGCAGTATTTT; cdr3_aa: CATSPTGGADTQYF
j_call: TRBJ2-6; clone_size: many; d_call: TRBD1; v_call: TRBV11-3; cdr3_nt: TGTGCCAGTAGACAGGGCCCTGGGGCCAACGTCCTGACTTTC; cdr3_aa: CASRQGPGANVLTF
j_call: TRBJ1-4; clone_size: many; d_call: -; v_call: TRBV29-1; cdr3_nt: TGCAGCGTTGAAACTAACGGCGAAAAACTGTTTTTT; cdr3_aa: CSVETNGEKLFF
j_call: TRBJ1-2; clone_size: many; d_call: -; v_call: TRBV5-1; cdr3_nt: TGCGCCAGCAGGCCCTCAGGGTACTATGGCTACACCTTC; cdr3_aa: CASRPSGYYGYTF
j_call: TRBJ1-3; clone_size: few; d_call: -; v_call: TRBV20-1; cdr3_nt: TGCAGTGCTTCTTCTGGGGGAGGAGGAAACACCATATATTTT; cdr3_aa: CSASSGGGGNTIYF
j_call: TRBJ2-5; clone_size: -; d_call: -; v_call: TRBV12-3/TRBV12-4; cdr3_nt: TGTGCCAGCGCACCCGCGGGGCAAGAGACCCAGTACTTC; cdr3_aa: CASAPAGQETQYF
j_call: TRBJ2-5; clone_size: many; d_call: -; v_call: TRBV7-9; cdr3_nt: TGTGCCAGCAGCCCACAGCGTGTCGGGACCCAGTACTTC; cdr3_aa: CASSPQRVGTQYF
j_call: TRBJ1-5; clone_size: few; d_call: TRBD1; v_call: TRBV6-1; cdr3_nt: TGTGCCAGCGGACAGGGAAGGGAACAGCCCCAGCATTTT; cdr3_aa: CASGQGREQPQHF
j_call: TRBJ2-7; clone_size: many; d_call: -; v_call: TRBV10-3; cdr3_nt: TGTGCCATCAGTGAGTCGACTAGATCGTACGAGCAGTACTTC; cdr3_aa: CAISESTRSYEQYF
j_call: TRBJ2-6; clone_size: -; d_call: TRBD1; v_call: TRBV6-5; cdr3_nt: TGTGCCGCCGGGACAGGGAGCAACGTCCTGACTTTC; cdr3_aa: CAAGTGSNVLTF
j_call: TRBJ1-4; clone_size: few; d_call: TRBD1; v_call: TRBV7-3; cdr3_nt: TGTGCCAGCAGCTACCGGACAGGGACGGATCCAACTAATGAAAAACTGTTTTTT; cdr3_aa: CASSYRTGTDPTNEKLFF
j_call: TRBJ2-1; clone_size: many; d_call: -; v_call: TRBV20-1; cdr3_nt: TGCAGTGCTAACTTCAATGAGCAGTTCTTC; cdr3_aa: CSANFNEQFF
j_call: TRBJ1-4; clone_size: -; d_call: TRBD1; v_call: TRBV24-1; cdr3_nt: TGTGCCACCAGTGATGGTGGGACAGGGGCCGAAGAAAAACTGTTTTTT; cdr3_aa: CATSDGGTGAEEKLFF
j_call: TRBJ2-7; clone_size: -; d_call: -; v_call: TRBV20-1; cdr3_nt: TGCAGTGCTAGAGAGGCCGGGCCCCCGGAGCAGTACTTC; cdr3_aa: CSAREAGPPEQYF
j_call: TRBJ2-2; clone_size: -; d_call: TRBD1; v_call: TRBV19; cdr3_nt: TGTGCCAGTGGTCACAGGGGAGGGGAGCTGTTTTTT; cdr3_aa: CASGHRGGELFF
j_call: TRBJ1-1; clone_size: many; d_call: -; v_call: TRBV30; cdr3_nt: TGTGCCTGGAGTGTACAAGGGGGAGAAGCTTTCTTT; cdr3_aa: CAWSVQGGEAFF
j_call: TRBJ2-3; clone_size: many; d_call: -; v_call: TRBV9; cdr3_nt: TGTGCCAGCAGCGTAGGCGCGGGGTGGGGCCCAGATACGCAGTATTTT; cdr3_aa: CASSVGAGWGPDTQYF
j_call: TRBJ2-1; clone_size: many; d_call: TRBD1; v_call: TRBV28; cdr3_nt: TGTGCCAGCAGTCCCCCGGACAGGGAACGGGGAGAGCAGTTCTTC; cdr3_aa: CASSPPDRERGEQFF
j_call: TRBJ2-3; clone_size: -; d_call: -; v_call: TRBV14; cdr3_nt: TGTGCCAGCAGCCAAAGGGGGAGTCCCACAGATACGCAGTATTTT; cdr3_aa: CASSQRGSPTDTQYF
j_call: TRBJ1-1; clone_size: -; d_call: -; v_call: TRBV5-1; cdr3_nt: TGCGCCAGCAGCCCCAGGACAGCGACAGGGAACACTGAAGCTTTCTTT; cdr3_aa: CASSPRTATGNTEAFF
j_call: TRBJ1-2; clone_size: many; d_call: -; v_call: TRBV29-1; cdr3_nt: TGCAGCGTTGATTACGGCCGGGCAAATGGCTACACCTTC; cdr3_aa: CSVDYGRANGYTF
j_call: TRBJ2-5; clone_size: few; d_call: -; v_call: TRBV5-5; cdr3_nt: TGTGCCAGCAGCTTGGGGTCTGAGAAGGACCAGTACTTC; cdr3_aa: CASSLGSEKDQYF
j_call: TRBJ1-2; clone_size: many; d_call: -; v_call: TRBV29-1; cdr3_nt: TGCAGCGTTGAAGGTTGGACGGCCGCCTACGGCTACACCTTC; cdr3_aa: CSVEGWTAAYGYTF
j_call: TRBJ1-1; clone_size: few; d_call: -; v_call: TRBV7-9; cdr3_nt: TGTGCCAGCAGCTTAAGTCAGGGAGAAGCTTTCTTT; cdr3_aa: CASSLSQGEAFF
j_call: TRBJ2-3; clone_size: -; d_call: -; v_call: TRBV27; cdr3_nt: TGTGCCAGCAGTTCTGCATTTGTTAGGCGGGCTTCTTCAGATACGCAGTATTTT; cdr3_aa: CASSSAFVRRASSDTQYF
j_call: TRBJ2-3; clone_size: few; d_call: TRBD2; v_call: TRBV11-2; cdr3_nt: TGTGCCAGCAGCTTCGCGGGAGTCGGCACAGATACGCAGTATTTT; cdr3_aa: CASSFAGVGTDTQYF
j_call: TRBJ2-7; clone_size: -; d_call: TRBD1; v_call: TRBV28; cdr3_nt: TGTGCCAGCAGTCCTCCAGGGGGTCTCTACGAGCAGTACTTC; cdr3_aa: CASSPPGGLYEQYF
j_call: TRBJ2-2; clone_size: many; d_call: TRBD1; v_call: TRBV10-3; cdr3_nt: TGTGCCATCAGTGCGACCGGGACAGGGCGCGGGGAGCTGTTTTTT; cdr3_aa: CAISATGTGRGELFF
j_call: TRBJ2-2; clone_size: many; d_call: TRBD1; v_call: TRBV20-1; cdr3_nt: TGCAGTGCTTACGCAACCCAGGGGGCAGACGGGGAGCTGTTTTTT; cdr3_aa: CSAYATQGADGELFF
j_call: TRBJ1-6; clone_size: -; d_call: TRBD1; v_call: TRBV6-1; cdr3_nt: TGTGCCAGCTCACAGGGGAATTCACCCCTCCACTTT; cdr3_aa: CASSQGNSPLHF
j_call: TRBJ2-1; clone_size: many; d_call: -; v_call: TRBV6-2/TRBV6-3; cdr3_nt: TGTGCCAGCAGTTTACCCCCATCCAATGAGCAGTTCTTC; cdr3_aa: CASSLPPSNEQFF
j_call: TRBJ2-5; clone_size: -; d_call: -; v_call: TRBV24-1; cdr3_nt: TGTGCCACCAGTTTTCGCGGGGGCAGTTTAGAGACCCAGTACTTC; cdr3_aa: CATSFRGGSLETQYF
j_call: TRBJ2-3; clone_size: -; d_call: TRBD2; v_call: TRBV2; cdr3_nt: TGTACCAGCAGCTACCTAGCGGGAGACCCAGATACGCAGTATTTT; cdr3_aa: CTSSYLAGDPDTQYF
j_call: TRBJ2-7; clone_size: few; d_call: -; v_call: TRBV7-2; cdr3_nt: TGTGCCAGCAGCTTTCGGGGGAGCTCCTACGAGCAGTACTTC; cdr3_aa: CASSFRGSSYEQYF
j_call: TRBJ2-1; clone_size: -; d_call: -; v_call: TRBV18; cdr3_nt: TGTGCCAGCTCCCCCCAGGAGGAGCAGTTCTTC; cdr3_aa: CASSPQEEQFF
j_call: TRBJ1-6; clone_size: few; d_call: -; v_call: TRBV28; cdr3_nt: TGTGCCAGCAGCCCCGGGCTTGCCTTCTCACCCCTCCACTTT; cdr3_aa: CASSPGLAFSPLHF
j_call: TRBJ2-7; clone_size: -; d_call: TRBD2; v_call: TRBV20-1; cdr3_nt: TGCAGTGCAATCGGGACTAGCGGTCTCTACGAGCAGTACTTC; cdr3_aa: CSAIGTSGLYEQYF
j_call: TRBJ1-2; clone_size: many; d_call: TRBD1; v_call: TRBV5-6; cdr3_nt: TGTGCCAGCAGCTATTCGGACAGGCTCGACTATGGCTACACCTTC; cdr3_aa: CASSYSDRLDYGYTF
j_call: TRBJ2-3; clone_size: few; d_call: -; v_call: TRBV20-1; cdr3_nt: TGCAGTGCTAGAGCCCCTCGCCAGTCTTCAGATACGCAGTATTTT; cdr3_aa: CSARAPRQSSDTQYF
j_call: TRBJ2-2; clone_size: few; d_call: -; v_call: TRBV10-3; cdr3_nt: TGTGCCATCAGTGAGGGACTTCTGAACACCGGGGAGCTGTTTTTT; cdr3_aa: CAISEGLLNTGELFF
j_call: TRBJ2-1; clone_size: few; d_call: TRBD2; v_call: TRBV30; cdr3_nt: TGTGCCTGGAGGGAAAGCGGGAGCCCCTACAATGAGCAGTTCTTC; cdr3_aa: CAWRESGSPYNEQFF
j_call: TRBJ2-3; clone_size: few; d_call: TRBD2; v_call: TRBV24-1; cdr3_nt: TGTGCCACCAGTGATTTGCGGGACTATCCCACAGATACGCAGTATTTT; cdr3_aa: CATSDLRDYPTDTQYF